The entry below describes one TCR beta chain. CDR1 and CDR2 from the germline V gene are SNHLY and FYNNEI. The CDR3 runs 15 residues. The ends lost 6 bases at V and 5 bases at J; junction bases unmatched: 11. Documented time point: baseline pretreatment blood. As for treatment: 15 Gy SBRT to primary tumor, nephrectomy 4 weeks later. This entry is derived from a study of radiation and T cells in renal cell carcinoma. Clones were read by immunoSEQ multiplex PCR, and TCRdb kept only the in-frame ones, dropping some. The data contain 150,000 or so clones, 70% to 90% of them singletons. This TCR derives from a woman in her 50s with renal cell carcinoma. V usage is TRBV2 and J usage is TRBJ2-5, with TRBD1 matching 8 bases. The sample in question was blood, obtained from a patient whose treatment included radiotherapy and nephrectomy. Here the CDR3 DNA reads TGTGCCAGCAGAGTAGACAGGGGTTCGGGGGAGACCCAGTACTTC. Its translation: CASRVDRGSGETQYF.